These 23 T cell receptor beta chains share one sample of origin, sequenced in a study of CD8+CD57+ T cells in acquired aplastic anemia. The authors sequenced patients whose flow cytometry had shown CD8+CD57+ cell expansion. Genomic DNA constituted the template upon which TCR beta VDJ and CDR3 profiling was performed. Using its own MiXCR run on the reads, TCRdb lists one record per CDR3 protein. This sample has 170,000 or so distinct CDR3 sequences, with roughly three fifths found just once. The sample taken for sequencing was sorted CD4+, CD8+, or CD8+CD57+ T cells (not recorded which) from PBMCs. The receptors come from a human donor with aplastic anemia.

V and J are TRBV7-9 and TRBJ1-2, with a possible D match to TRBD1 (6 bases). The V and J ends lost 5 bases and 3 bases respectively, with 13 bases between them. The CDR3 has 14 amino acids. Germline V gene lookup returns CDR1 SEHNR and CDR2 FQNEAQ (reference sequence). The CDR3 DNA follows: TGTGCCAGCAGCCAAATCAGGGGCGACTATGGCTACACCTTC. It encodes CASSQIRGDYGYTF.

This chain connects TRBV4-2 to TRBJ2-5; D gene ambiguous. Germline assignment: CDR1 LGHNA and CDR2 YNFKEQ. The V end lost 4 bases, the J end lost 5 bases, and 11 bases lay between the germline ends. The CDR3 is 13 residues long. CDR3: CASSPTSRETQYF. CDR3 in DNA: TGTGCCAGCAGCCCCACCTCCAGGGAGACCCAGTACTTC.

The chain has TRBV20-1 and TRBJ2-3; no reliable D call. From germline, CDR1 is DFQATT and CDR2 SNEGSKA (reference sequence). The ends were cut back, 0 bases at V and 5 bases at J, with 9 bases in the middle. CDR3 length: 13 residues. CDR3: CSARDLAIDTQYF. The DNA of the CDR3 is TGCAGTGCTAGAGATCTTGCGATAGATACGCAGTATTTT.

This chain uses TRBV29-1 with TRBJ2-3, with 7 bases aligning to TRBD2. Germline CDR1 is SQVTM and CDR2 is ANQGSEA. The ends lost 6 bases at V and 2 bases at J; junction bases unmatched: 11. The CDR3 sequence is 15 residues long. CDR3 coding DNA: TGCAGCGTCTCGGGGGGAGGCAGCTCCACAGATACGCAGTATTTT. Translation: CSVSGGGSSTDTQYF.

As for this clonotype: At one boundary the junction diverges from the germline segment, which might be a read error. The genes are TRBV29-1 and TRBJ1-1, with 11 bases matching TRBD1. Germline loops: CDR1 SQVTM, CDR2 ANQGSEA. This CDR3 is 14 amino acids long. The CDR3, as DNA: TGCAGCGTTATCCTCCGGGACAGGGGGACCGAAGCTTCCTTT. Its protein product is CSVILRDRGTEASF. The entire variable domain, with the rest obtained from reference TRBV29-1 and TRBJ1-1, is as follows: SAVISQKPSRDICQRGTSLTIQCQVDSQVTMMFWYRQQPGQSLTLIATANQGSEATYESGFVIDKFPISRPNLTFSTLTVSNMSPEDSSIYLCSVILRDRGTEASFGQGTRLTVV.

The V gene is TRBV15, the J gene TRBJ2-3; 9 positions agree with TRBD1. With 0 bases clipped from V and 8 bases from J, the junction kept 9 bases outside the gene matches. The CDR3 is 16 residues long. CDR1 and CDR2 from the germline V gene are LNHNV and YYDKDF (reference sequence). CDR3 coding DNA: TGTGCCACCAGCAGAGAGACAGGGGGGAGGGCAGGTACGCAGTATTTT. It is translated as CATSRETGGRAGTQYF.

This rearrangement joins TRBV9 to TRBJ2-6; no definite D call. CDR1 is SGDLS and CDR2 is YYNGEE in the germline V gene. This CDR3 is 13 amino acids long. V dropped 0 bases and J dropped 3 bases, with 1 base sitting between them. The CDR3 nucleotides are TGTGCCAGCAGCGTAGGTGGGGCCAACGTCCTGACTTTC. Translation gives CASSVGGANVLTF.

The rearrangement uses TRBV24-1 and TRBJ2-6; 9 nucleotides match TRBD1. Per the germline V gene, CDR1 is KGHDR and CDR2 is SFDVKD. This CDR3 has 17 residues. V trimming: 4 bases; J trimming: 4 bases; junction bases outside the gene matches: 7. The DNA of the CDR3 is TGTGCCACCAGTGAGGGACAGGGTACACCCGGGGCCAACGTCCTGACTTTC. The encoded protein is CATSEGQGTPGANVLTF.

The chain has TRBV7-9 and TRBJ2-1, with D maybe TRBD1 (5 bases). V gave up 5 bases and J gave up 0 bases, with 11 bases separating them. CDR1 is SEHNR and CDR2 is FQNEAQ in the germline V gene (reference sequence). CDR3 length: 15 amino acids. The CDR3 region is CASSVGRSSYNEQFF. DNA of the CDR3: TGTGCCAGCAGCGTGGGGCGGAGCTCCTACAATGAGCAGTTCTTC.

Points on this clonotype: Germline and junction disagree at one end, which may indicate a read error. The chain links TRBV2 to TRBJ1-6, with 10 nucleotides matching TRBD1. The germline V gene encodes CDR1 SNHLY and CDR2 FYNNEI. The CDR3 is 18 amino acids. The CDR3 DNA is TGTGCCAGCAGTGAGGGGGACAGGGGAAGCTCCTATAATTCACCCCTCCACTTC. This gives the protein CASSEGDRGSSYNSPLHF.

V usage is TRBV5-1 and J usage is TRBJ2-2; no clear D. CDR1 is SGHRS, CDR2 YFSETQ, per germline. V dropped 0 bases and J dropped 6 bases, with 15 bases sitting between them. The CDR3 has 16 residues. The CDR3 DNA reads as TGCGCCAGCAGCTTGGGTCGGGTAACCGCATCCGGGGAGCTGTTTTTT. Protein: CASSLGRVTASGELFF.

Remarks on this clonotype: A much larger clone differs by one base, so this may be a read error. The CDR3 spells CASSPLTGQDRGYTF. Here the CDR3 DNA reads TGCGCCAGCAGCCCCTTAACCGGACAGGATCGGGGCTACACCTTC. The rearrangement links TRBV4-1 to TRBJ1-2; the match to TRBD1 covers 7 bases. Germline V CDR1 and CDR2: MGHRA, YSYEKL. The CDR3 runs 15 residues. With V trimmed by 4 bases and J by 8 bases, 13 bases remained unmatched.

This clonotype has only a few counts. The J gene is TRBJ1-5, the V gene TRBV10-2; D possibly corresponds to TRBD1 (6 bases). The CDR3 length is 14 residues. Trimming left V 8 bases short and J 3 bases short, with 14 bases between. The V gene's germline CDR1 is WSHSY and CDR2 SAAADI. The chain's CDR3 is CASSPQGFNQPQHF. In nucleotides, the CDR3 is TGCGCCAGCTCACCTCAGGGGTTCAATCAGCCCCAGCATTTT.

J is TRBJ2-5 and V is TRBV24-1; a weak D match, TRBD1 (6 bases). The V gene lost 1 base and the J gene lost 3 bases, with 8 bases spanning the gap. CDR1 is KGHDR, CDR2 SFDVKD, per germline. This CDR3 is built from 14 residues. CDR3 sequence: CATSDLGGKETQYF. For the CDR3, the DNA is TGTGCCACCAGTGATTTAGGGGGAAAAGAGACCCAGTACTTC.

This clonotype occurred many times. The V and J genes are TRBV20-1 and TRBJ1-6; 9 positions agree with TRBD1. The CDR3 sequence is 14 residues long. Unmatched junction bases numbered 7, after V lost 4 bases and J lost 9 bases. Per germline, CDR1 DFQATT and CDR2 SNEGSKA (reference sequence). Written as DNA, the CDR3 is TGCAGTGCTACCACACAGGGGGCAAGTTCACCCCTCCACTTT. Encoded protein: CSATTQGASSPLHF.

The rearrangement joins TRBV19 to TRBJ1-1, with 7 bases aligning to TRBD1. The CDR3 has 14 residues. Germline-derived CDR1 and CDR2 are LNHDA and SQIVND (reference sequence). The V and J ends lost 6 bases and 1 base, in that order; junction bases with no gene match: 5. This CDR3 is CASSPGGWNTEAFF. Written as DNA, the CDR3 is TGTGCCAGTAGCCCAGGGGGATGGAACACTGAAGCTTTCTTT. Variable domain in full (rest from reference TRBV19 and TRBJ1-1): DGGITQSPKYLFRKEGQNVTLSCEQNLNHDAMYWYRQDPGQGLRLIYYSQIVNDFQKGDIAEGYSVSREKKESFPLTVTSAQKNPTAFYLCASSPGGWNTEAFFGQGTRLTVV.

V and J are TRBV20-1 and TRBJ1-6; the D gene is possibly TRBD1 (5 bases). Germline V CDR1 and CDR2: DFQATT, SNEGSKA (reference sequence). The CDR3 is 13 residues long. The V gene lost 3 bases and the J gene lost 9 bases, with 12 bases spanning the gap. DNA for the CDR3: TGCAGTGCTAGCGAAGGGGAGGGTTCACCCCTCCACTTT. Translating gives CSASEGEGSPLHF.

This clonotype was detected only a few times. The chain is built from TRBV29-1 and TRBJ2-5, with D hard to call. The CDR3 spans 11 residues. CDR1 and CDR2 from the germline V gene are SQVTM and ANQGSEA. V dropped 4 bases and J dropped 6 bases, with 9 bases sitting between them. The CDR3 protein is CSVVPPQTQYF. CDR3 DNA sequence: TGCAGCGTTGTCCCACCCCAGACCCAGTACTTC.

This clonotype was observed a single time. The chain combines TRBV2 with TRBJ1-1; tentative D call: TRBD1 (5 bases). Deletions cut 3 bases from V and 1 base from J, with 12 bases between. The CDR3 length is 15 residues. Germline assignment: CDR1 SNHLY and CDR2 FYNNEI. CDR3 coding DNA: TGTGCCAGCAGTGAGAAGGGGATGGGGAACACTGAAGCTTTCTTT. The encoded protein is CASSEKGMGNTEAFF. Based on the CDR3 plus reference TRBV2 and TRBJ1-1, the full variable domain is EPEVTQTPSHQVTQMGQEVILRCVPISNHLYFYWYRQILGQKVEFLVSFYNNEISEKSEIFDDQFSVERPDGSNFTLKIRSTKLEDSAMYFCASSEKGMGNTEAFFGQGTRLTVV.

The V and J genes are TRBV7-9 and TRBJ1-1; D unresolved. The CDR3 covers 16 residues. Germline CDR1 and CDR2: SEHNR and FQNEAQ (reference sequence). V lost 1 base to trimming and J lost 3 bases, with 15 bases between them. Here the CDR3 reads CASSLGGLWADTEAFF. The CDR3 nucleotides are TGTGCCAGCAGCTTAGGAGGGTTATGGGCGGACACTGAAGCTTTCTTT.

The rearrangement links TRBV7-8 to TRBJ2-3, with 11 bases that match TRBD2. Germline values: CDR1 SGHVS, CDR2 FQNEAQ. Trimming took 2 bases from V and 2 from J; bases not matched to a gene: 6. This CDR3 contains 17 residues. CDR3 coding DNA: TGTGCCAGCAGCTTAACTACTAGCGGGAGAAACACAGATACGCAGTATTTT. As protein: CASSLTTSGRNTDTQYF.

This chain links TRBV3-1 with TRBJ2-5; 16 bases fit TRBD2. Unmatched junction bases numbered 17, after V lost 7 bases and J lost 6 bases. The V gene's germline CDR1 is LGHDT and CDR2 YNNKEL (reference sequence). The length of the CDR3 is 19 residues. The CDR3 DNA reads TGTGCCAGCACCAATTCCGGGACTAGCGGGGGGGCCATGAAAAAGACCCAGTACTTC. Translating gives CASTNSGTSGGAMKKTQYF.

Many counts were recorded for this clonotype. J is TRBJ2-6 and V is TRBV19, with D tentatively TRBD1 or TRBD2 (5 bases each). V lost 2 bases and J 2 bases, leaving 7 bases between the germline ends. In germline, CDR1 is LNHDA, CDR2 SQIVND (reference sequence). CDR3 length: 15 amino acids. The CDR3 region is CASSIMGAGANVLTF. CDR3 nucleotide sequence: TGTGCCAGTAGTATAATGGGGGCTGGGGCCAACGTCCTGACTTTC.